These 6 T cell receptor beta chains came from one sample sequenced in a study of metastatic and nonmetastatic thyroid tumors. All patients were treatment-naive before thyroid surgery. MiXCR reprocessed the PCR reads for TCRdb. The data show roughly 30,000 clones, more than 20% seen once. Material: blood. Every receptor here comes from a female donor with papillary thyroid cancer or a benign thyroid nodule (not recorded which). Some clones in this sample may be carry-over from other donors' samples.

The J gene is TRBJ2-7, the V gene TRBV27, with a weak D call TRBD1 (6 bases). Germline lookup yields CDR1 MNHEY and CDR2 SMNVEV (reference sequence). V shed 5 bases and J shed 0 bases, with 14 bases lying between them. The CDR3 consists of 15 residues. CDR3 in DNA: TGTGCCAGCAGTCCGGGACAAGGGAGCTCCTACGAGCAGTACTTC. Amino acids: CASSPGQGSSYEQYF.

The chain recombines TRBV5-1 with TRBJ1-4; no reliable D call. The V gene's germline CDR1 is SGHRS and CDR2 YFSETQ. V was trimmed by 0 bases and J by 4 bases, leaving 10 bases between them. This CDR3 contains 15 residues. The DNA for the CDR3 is TGCGCCAGCAGCTTGGAAGGTGGTATTAATGAAAAACTGTTTTTT. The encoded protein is CASSLEGGINEKLFF. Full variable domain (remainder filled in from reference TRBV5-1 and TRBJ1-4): KAGVTQTPRYLIKTRGQQVTLSCSPISGHRSVSWYQQTPGQGLQFLFEYFSETQRNKGNFPGRFSGRQFSNSRSEMNVSTLELGDSALYLCASSLEGGINEKLFFGSGTQLSVL.

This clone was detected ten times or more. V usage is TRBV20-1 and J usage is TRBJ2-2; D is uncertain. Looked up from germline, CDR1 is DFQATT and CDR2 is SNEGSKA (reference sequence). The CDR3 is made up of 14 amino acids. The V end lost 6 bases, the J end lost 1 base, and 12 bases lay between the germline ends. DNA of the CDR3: TGCAGTGCCATGTGGGCAGGGAACACCGGGGAGCTGTTTTTT. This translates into CSAMWAGNTGELFF.

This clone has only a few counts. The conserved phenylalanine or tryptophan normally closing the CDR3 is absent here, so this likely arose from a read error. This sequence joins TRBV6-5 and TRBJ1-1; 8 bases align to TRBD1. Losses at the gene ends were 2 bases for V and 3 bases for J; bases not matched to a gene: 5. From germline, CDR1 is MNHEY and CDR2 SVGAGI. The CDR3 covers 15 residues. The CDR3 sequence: CASSYAGGAHTEAFL. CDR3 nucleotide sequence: TGTGCCAGCAGTTACGCAGGGGGCGCCCACACTGAAGCTTTCCTT.

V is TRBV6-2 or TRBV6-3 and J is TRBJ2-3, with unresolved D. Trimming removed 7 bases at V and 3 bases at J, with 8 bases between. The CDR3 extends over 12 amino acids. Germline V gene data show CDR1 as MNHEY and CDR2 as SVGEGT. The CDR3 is CASTQRTDTQYF. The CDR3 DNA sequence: TGTGCCAGCACCCAACGAACAGATACGCAGTATTTT.

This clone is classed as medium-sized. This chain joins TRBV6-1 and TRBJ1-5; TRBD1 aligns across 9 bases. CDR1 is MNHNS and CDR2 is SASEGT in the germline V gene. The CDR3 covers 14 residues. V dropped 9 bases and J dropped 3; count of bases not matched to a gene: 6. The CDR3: CASRTGVSNQPQHF. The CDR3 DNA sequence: TGTGCCAGTCGGACAGGGGTATCCAATCAGCCCCAGCATTTT.